Presented here are 2 T cell receptor beta chains from one specimen sequenced in a study of T cells in Graves' hyperthyroidism and ophthalmopathy. It was RNA transcripts that yielded the amplified TCR beta CDR3 regions. In the first-round RT-PCR of the TCR CDR3, the HTBI primer set was used. Via MiXCR, TCRdb re-called the multiplex PCR reads, giving one row per CDR3 protein. The sample records hundreds of thousands of distinct CDR3 sequences, around 15% being singletons. The specimen was blood. These receptors all stem from a woman between 40 and 55 years old with Graves' ophthalmopathy.

This clonotype was detected ten times or more. V is TRBV3-1 and J is TRBJ2-1; D perhaps matches TRBD1 (5 bases). Trimming removed 4 bases at V and 9 bases at J, with 10 bases between. Germline V gene sequence: CDR1 LGHDT, CDR2 YNNKEL (reference sequence). The CDR3 contains 12 residues. CDR3 sequence reads: CASSRGTGEQFF. CDR3 in DNA: TGTGCCAGCAGCCGGGGCACGGGTGAGCAGTTCTTC.

The chain combines TRBV5-1 with TRBJ2-2; 9 nucleotides align to TRBD1. The CDR3 sequence is 16 residues long. Germline V gene lookup returns CDR1 SGHRS and CDR2 YFSETQ. V gave up 3 bases and J gave up 4 bases; unmatched junction bases: 7. CDR3 DNA sequence: TGCGCCAGCAGCTACGGGACAGGGTCGGCCACCGGGGAGCTGTTTTTT. Protein sequence: CASSYGTGSATGELFF.